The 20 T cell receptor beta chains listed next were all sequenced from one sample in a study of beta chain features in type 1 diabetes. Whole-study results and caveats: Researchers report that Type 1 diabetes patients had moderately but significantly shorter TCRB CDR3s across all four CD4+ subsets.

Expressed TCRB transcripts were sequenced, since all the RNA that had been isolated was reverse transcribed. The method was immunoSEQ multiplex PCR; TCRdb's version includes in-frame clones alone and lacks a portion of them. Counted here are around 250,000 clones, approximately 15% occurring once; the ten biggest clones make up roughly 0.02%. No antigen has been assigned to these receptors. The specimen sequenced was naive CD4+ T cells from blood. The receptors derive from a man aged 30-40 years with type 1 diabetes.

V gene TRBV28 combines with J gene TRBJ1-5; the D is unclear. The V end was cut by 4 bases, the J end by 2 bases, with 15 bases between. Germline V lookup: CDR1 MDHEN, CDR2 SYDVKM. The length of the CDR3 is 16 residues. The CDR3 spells CASSSGAASRNQPQHF. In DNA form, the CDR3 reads TGTGCCAGCAGTTCCGGAGCGGCGTCTCGCAATCAGCCCCAGCATTTT.

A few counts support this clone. CDR3 region: CASSAQGPSTDTQYF. As DNA, the CDR3 is TGTGCCAGCAGCGCACAGGGACCTAGCACAGATACGCAGTATTTT. This chain joins TRBV9 and TRBJ2-3, with D maybe TRBD1 (6 bases). This CDR3 is 15 amino acids long. V was clipped by 3 bases and J by 0 bases, with 11 bases between them. Germline lookup yields CDR1 SGDLS and CDR2 YYNGEE.

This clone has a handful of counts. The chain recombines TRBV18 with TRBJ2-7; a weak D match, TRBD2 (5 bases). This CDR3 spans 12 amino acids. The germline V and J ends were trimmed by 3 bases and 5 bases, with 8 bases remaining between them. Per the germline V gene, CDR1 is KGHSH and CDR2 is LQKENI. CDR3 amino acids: CASSPIGDEQYF. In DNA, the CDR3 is TGTGCCAGCTCACCGATCGGGGACGAGCAGTACTTC.

Here the CDR3 DNA reads TGTGCCAGCAGTTTCCGCGGGAGAGGCATTCAGTACTTC. Its protein is CASSFRGRGIQYF. V and J are TRBV27 and TRBJ2-4, with 7 bases matching TRBD2. V was clipped by 3 bases and J by 9 bases; unmatched bases: 5. In germline, CDR1 is MNHEY, CDR2 SMNVEV (reference sequence). This CDR3 contains 13 residues.

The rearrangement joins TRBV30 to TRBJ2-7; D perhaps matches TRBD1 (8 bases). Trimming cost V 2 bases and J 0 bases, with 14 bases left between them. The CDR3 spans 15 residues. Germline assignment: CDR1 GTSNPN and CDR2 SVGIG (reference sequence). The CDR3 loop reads CAWSTGGQVSYEQYF. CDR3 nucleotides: TGTGCCTGGAGTACGGGGGGACAGGTCTCCTACGAGCAGTACTTC.

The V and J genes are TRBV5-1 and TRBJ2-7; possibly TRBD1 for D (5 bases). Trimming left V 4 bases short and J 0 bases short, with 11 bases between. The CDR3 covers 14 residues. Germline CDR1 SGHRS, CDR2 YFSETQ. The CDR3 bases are TGCGCCAGCAGCCCCAGGGTCGCCTCCTACGAGCAGTACTTC. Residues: CASSPRVASYEQYF.

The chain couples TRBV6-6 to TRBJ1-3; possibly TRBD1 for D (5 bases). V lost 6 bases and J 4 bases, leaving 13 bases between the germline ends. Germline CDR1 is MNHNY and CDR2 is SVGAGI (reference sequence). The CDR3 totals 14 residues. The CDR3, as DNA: TGTGCCAGCAGCCCCGGACGACAGGGAAACACCATATATTTT. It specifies CASSPGRQGNTIYF.

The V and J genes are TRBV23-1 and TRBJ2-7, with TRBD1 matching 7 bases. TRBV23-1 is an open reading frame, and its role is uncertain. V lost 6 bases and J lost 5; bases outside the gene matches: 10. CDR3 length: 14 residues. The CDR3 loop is CASRPRQGRDEQYF. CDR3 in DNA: TGCGCCAGCAGACCTCGACAGGGAAGGGACGAGCAGTACTTC.

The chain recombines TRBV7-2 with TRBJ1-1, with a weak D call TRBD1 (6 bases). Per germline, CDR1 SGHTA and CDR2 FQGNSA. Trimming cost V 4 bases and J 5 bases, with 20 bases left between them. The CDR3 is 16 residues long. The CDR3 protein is CASSSRDTPLRTEAFF. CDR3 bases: TGTGCCAGCAGCTCGAGGGACACTCCCTTAAGGACTGAAGCTTTCTTT.

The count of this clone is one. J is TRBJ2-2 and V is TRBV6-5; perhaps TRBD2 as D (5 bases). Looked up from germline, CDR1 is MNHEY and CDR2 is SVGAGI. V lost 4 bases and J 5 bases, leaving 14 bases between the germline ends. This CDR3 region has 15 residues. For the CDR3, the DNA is TGTGCCAGCAGTTCTAGGGTCTGGAGGACCGGGGAGCTGTTTTTT. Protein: CASSSRVWRTGELFF.

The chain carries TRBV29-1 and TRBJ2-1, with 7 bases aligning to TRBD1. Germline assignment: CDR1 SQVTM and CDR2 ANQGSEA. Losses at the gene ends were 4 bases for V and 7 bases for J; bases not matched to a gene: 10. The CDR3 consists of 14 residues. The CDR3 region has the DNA TGCAGCGTTGGAGGACAGGTGCTTACGAATGAGCAGTTCTTC. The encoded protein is CSVGGQVLTNEQFF.

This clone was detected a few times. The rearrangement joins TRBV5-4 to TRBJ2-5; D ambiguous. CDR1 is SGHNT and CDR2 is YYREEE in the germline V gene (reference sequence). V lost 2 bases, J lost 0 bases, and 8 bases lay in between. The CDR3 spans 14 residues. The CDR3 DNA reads TGTGCCAGCAGCTTATGGCCAGACCAAGAGACCCAGTACTTC. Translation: CASSLWPDQETQYF.

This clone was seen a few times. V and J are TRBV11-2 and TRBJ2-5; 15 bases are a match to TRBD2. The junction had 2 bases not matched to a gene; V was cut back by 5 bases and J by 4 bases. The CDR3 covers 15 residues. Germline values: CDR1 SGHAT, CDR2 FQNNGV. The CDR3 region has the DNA TGTGCCAGCAGCACGGGACTAGCGGGAGGAGAGACCCAGTACTTC. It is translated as CASSTGLAGGETQYF.

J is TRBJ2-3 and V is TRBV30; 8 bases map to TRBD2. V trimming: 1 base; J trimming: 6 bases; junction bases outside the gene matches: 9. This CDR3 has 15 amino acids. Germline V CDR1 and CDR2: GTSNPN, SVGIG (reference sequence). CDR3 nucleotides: TGTGCCTGGAGTGGCCCGGGACTAGGGGGGGATACGCAGTATTTT. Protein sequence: CAWSGPGLGGDTQYF.

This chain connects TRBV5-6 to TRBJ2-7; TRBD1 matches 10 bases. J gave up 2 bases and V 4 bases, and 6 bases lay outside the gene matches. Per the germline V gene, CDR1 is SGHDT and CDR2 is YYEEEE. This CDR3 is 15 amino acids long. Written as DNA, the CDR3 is TGTGCCAGCAGCGCCCCCGGGACAGGGGCCTACGAGCAGTACTTC. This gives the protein CASSAPGTGAYEQYF.

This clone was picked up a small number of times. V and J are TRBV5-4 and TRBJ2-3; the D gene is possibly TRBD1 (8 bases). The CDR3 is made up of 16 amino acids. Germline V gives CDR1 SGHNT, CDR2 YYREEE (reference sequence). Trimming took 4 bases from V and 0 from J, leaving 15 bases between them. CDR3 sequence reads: CASSLGGTGSTDTQYF. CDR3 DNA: TGTGCCAGCAGCCTGGGGGGGACAGGAAGCACAGATACGCAGTATTTT.

The CDR3 DNA reads TGCGCCAGCAGCCAAGATTCAAGACTAGCGGGAGTGGGTGAGCAGTTCTTC. Protein sequence: CASSQDSRLAGVGEQFF. The chain carries TRBV4-1 and TRBJ2-1; TRBD2 matches 12 bases. Germline lookup yields CDR1 MGHRA and CDR2 YSYEKL. Germline trimming cut 0 bases from V and 9 bases from J; bases unmatched to any gene: 9. The CDR3 contains 17 residues.

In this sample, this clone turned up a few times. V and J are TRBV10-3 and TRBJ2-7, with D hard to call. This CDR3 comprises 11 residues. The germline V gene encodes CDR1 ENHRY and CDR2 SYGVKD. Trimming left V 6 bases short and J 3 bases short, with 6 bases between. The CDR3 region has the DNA TGTGCCATCAGCACTAACTACGAGCAGTACTTC. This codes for CAISTNYEQYF.

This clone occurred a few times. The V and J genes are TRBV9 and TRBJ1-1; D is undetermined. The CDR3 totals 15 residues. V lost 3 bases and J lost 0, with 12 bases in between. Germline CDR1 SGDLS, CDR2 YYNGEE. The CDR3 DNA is TGTGCCAGCAGCGACAGAGGGTCCATGAACACTGAAGCTTTCTTT. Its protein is CASSDRGSMNTEAFF.

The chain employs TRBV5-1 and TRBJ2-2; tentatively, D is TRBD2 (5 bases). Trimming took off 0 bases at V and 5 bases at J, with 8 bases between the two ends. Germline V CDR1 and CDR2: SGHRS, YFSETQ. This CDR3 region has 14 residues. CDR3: CASSLEAVTGELFF. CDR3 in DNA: TGCGCCAGCAGCTTGGAAGCGGTTACCGGGGAGCTGTTTTTT.